The 4 T cell receptor beta chains below come from one sample, sequenced in a study of identifying expanded T cells in peripheral blood. Data came from immunoSEQ multiplex PCR; TCRdb stores just in-frame clones and leaves some out. The data hold approximately 120,000 clones, with about 87% observed a single time. What was sequenced was blood. These receptor sequences come from a person between 18 and 75 years old in good health.

The V and J genes are TRBV2 and TRBJ1-2; 9 bases line up with TRBD1. The CDR3 has 13 residues. Germline V CDR1 and CDR2: SNHLY, FYNNEI. After removal of 7 bases from V and 8 bases from J, the junction contained 8 bases not matched to a gene. The CDR3 region has the DNA TGTGCCAGCAAGGGACAGGGCTTGAGCGGCTACACCTTC. Its translation is CASKGQGLSGYTF.

The J gene is TRBJ2-2, the V gene TRBV9; no clear D. The germline V gene has CDR1 SGDLS and CDR2 YYNGEE. The CDR3 is 12 amino acids. With 2 bases removed from V and 6 bases from J, the gap between germline ends came to 5 bases. The DNA of the CDR3 is TGTGCCAGCAGCGTCCCGCCCGGGGAGCTGTTTTTT. It yields the protein CASSVPPGELFF.

The chain employs TRBV7-9 and TRBJ1-1, with TRBD1 identical over 8 bases. CDR1 and CDR2 from the germline V gene are SEHNR and FQNEAQ (reference sequence). With 6 bases clipped from V and 5 bases from J, the junction kept 11 bases outside the gene matches. This CDR3 region has 15 residues. The CDR3 region is CASSLSGQGITEAFF. The CDR3, as DNA: TGTGCCAGCAGTTTATCAGGACAGGGCATAACTGAAGCTTTCTTT.

Written as DNA, the CDR3 is TGCAGCGTCGCCGAAACAGGGGGCGGACAGCCCCAGCATTTT. Encoded protein: CSVAETGGGQPQHF. The genes are TRBV29-1 and TRBJ1-5, with TRBD1 identical over 9 bases. The trim removed 6 bases at V and 7 bases at J, leaving 10 bases unmatched. Germline V CDR1 and CDR2: SQVTM, ANQGSEA. The CDR3 covers 14 residues.